One sample yielded the 30 T cell receptor beta chains listed below, sequenced in a study of technical replicates of blood from several donors. TCRdb's table, derived via immunoSEQ multiplex PCR, lists solely in-frame clones and lacks some. The profile shows approximately 85,000 clones, about 91% of them singletons. The specimen sequenced was T cells isolated from PBMCs. The receptors shown here come from a human donor in good health.

The chain has TRBV7-8 and TRBJ2-2; D might be TRBD1 (6 bases). V was pared by 7 bases and J by 5 bases, with 20 bases between. CDR1 and CDR2 (germline): SGHVS, FQNEAQ. The CDR3 sequence is 16 residues long. CDR3: CASTLPGHAPTGELFF. The CDR3 nucleotides are TGTGCCAGCACCCTTCCGGGACACGCTCCTACCGGGGAGCTGTTTTTT.

This rearrangement joins TRBV2 to TRBJ2-3, with unresolved D. V lost 5 bases and J lost 2, with 8 bases in between. The CDR3 contains 13 residues. The V gene's germline CDR1 is SNHLY and CDR2 FYNNEI. The CDR3 sequence: CASSQEVTDTQYF. The CDR3 nucleotides are TGTGCCAGCAGTCAGGAAGTCACAGATACGCAGTATTTT.

The chain has TRBV10-2 and TRBJ2-5; TRBD2 matches at 10 bases. V shed 5 bases and J 6 bases; nucleotides not matched to a gene: 12. The CDR3 runs to 16 residues. Germline lookup yields CDR1 WSHSY and CDR2 SAAADI. The CDR3 sequence is CASSWGTSASYQTQYF. Written as DNA, the CDR3 is TGCGCCAGCAGTTGGGGGACTAGCGCATCCTACCAGACCCAGTACTTC.

The J gene is TRBJ2-5, the V gene TRBV29-1; weak D call: TRBD1 (5 bases). The length of the CDR3 is 11 residues. CDR1 is SQVTM, CDR2 ANQGSEA, per germline. Trimming pared 6 bases from V and 5 bases from J, leaving 10 bases between. The CDR3 reads CSVDSEETQYF. For the CDR3, the DNA is TGCAGCGTCGACAGTGAGGAGACCCAGTACTTC.

The count of this clone is one. The chain uses TRBV5-4 and TRBJ2-3, with 14 bases lining up with TRBD2. Germline V gives CDR1 SGHNT, CDR2 YYREEE (reference sequence). With V trimmed by 1 base and J by 3 bases, 7 bases remained unmatched. The CDR3 spans 18 residues. The CDR3 region is CASSLSNRLAGGTDTQYF. For the CDR3, the DNA is TGTGCCAGCAGCTTGAGCAACCGACTAGCGGGGGGGACAGATACGCAGTATTTT.

The chain combines TRBV14 with TRBJ2-7, with D possibly being TRBD2 (6 bases). Germline V CDR1 and CDR2: SGHDN, FVKESK. V lost 1 base, J lost 4 bases, and 11 bases lay in between. This CDR3 spans 14 amino acids. CDR3 residues: CASSQVGGRYEQYF. The CDR3 bases are TGTGCCAGCAGCCAAGTCGGGGGACGATACGAGCAGTACTTC.

This chain uses TRBV5-1 with TRBJ1-2, with D perhaps matching TRBD1 (5 bases). Germline V gene lookup returns CDR1 SGHRS and CDR2 YFSETQ. V was clipped by 4 bases and J by 4 bases, with 17 bases between them. The CDR3 covers 15 residues. CDR3 sequence reads: CASSLSGGSFYGYTF. The CDR3 region has the DNA TGCGCCAGCAGCCTCTCGGGGGGGAGCTTCTATGGCTACACCTTC. Variable domain in full (rest from reference TRBV5-1 and TRBJ1-2): KAGVTQTPRYLIKTRGQQVTLSCSPISGHRSVSWYQQTPGQGLQFLFEYFSETQRNKGNFPGRFSGRQFSNSRSEMNVSTLELGDSALYLCASSLSGGSFYGYTFGSGTRLTVV.

This clone was seen a handful of times. The same CDR3 also results from other DNA sequences found in this sample. The chain couples TRBV10-1 to TRBJ2-2; the D gene is possibly TRBD2 (6 bases). V lost 6 bases to trimming and J lost 3 bases, with 8 bases between them. The CDR3 runs to 13 residues. Germline values: CDR1 WNHNN, CDR2 SYGVQD (reference sequence). The CDR3 region has the DNA TGCGCCAGCAGCGGGAGAGACACCGGGGAGCTGTTTTTT. Its protein is CASSGRDTGELFF.

V is TRBV6-1 and J is TRBJ1-4; D call uncertain. The CDR3 runs to 15 residues. With 2 bases removed from V and 8 bases from J, the gap between germline ends came to 15 bases. Germline CDR1 is MNHNS and CDR2 is SASEGT. CDR3 in DNA: TGTGCCAGCAGTGAAAGAGGAGGGTCCGGGGAAAAACTGTTTTTT. Translated: CASSERGGSGEKLFF.

The rearrangement uses TRBV13 and TRBJ2-3; TRBD1 matches 8 bases. V trimming: 5 bases; J trimming: 3 bases; junction bases outside the gene matches: 4. Looked up from germline, CDR1 is PRHDT and CDR2 is FYEKMQ (reference sequence). CDR3 size: 14 residues. The CDR3 sequence is CASSQRDRTDTQYF. CDR3 in DNA: TGTGCCAGCAGCCAAAGGGACAGGACAGATACGCAGTATTTT.

The chain employs TRBV11-3 and TRBJ1-2; TRBD1 matches at 7 bases. The CDR3 totals 13 residues. Germline V gene sequence: CDR1 SGHNT, CDR2 YENEEA. The junction had 5 bases not matched to a gene; V was cut back by 4 bases and J by 6 bases. This CDR3 is CASSSTGRDGYTF. As DNA, the CDR3 is TGTGCCAGCAGCTCGACAGGGCGGGATGGCTACACCTTC.

In this sample, this clone turned up a few times. The CDR3 DNA follows: TGTGCCTGGGGGCGAGGGGACACTAGCAATCAGCCCCAGCATTTT. As protein: CAWGRGDTSNQPQHF. This sequence joins TRBV30 and TRBJ1-5; tentatively, D is TRBD1 (6 bases). Germline CDR1 and CDR2: GTSNPN and SVGIG (reference sequence). The CDR3 spans 15 residues. The germline V and J ends were trimmed by 5 bases and 0 bases, with 14 bases remaining between them.

The chain employs TRBV4-1 and TRBJ2-1; 10 bases line up with TRBD2. Germline V gene sequence: CDR1 MGHRA, CDR2 YSYEKL. The CDR3 has 16 residues. With 4 bases clipped from V and 6 bases from J, the junction kept 9 bases outside the gene matches. CDR3 region: CASSRSGTSVGNEQFF. The CDR3 DNA sequence: TGCGCCAGCAGCCGATCTGGGACTAGCGTGGGCAATGAGCAGTTCTTC.

This chain connects TRBV5-4 to TRBJ2-1, with unresolved D. Germline CDR1 is SGHNT and CDR2 is YYREEE (reference sequence). The V end lost 0 bases, the J end lost 7 bases, and 8 bases lay between the germline ends. The CDR3 is 13 residues long. CDR3 amino acids: CASSLDANNEQFF. The CDR3 DNA reads as TGTGCCAGCAGCTTGGACGCGAATAATGAGCAGTTCTTC. Full variable domain (missing parts from reference TRBV5-4 and TRBJ2-1): ETGVTQSPTHLIKTRGQQVTLRCSSQSGHNTVSWYQQALGQGPQFIFQYYREEENGRGNFPPRFSGLQFPNYSSELNVNALELDDSALYLCASSLDANNEQFFGPGTRLTVL.

There are a few counts of this clone. The chain recombines TRBV15 with TRBJ2-2; D perhaps matches TRBD2 (5 bases). Trimming stripped 5 bases from V and 5 bases from J, with 12 bases between. The germline V gene encodes CDR1 LNHNV and CDR2 YYDKDF (reference sequence). CDR3 length: 14 amino acids. In DNA form, the CDR3 reads TGTGCCACCAGCGGGAGCACAGAAACCGGGGAGCTGTTTTTT. Encoded protein: CATSGSTETGELFF.

This clone was observed a few times. V is TRBV6-1 and J is TRBJ1-5; 7 positions agree with TRBD1. CDR1 is MNHNS and CDR2 is SASEGT in the germline V gene. CDR3 length equals 16 residues. Trimming at V came to 4 bases and at J to 0 bases, leaving 6 bases not matched to a gene. The DNA for the CDR3 is TGTGCCAGCAGTGGTCTGGACAGGTCTAGCAATCAGCCCCAGCATTTT. This sequence encodes CASSGLDRSSNQPQHF.

This chain uses TRBV5-4 with TRBJ1-5; tentative D call: TRBD1 (5 bases). The CDR3 has 13 residues. Germline assignment: CDR1 SGHNT and CDR2 YYREEE (reference sequence). V lost 1 base to trimming and J lost 6 bases, with 8 bases between them. DNA of the CDR3: TGTGCCAGCAGCTTGCAAGGGGTTCAGCCCCAGCATTTT. Protein product: CASSLQGVQPQHF.

The chain combines TRBV6-1 with TRBJ2-7; weak D call: TRBD1 (6 bases). Germline assignment: CDR1 MNHNS and CDR2 SASEGT. This CDR3 region has 13 residues. V dropped 6 bases and J dropped 4 bases, with 13 bases sitting between them. The CDR3 sequence is CASSLGDTYEQYF. The CDR3 DNA reads as TGTGCCAGCAGCCTCGGGGACACGTACGAGCAGTACTTC.

V and J are TRBV5-1 and TRBJ1-2; D call uncertain. Per germline, CDR1 SGHRS and CDR2 YFSETQ. The CDR3 has 16 amino acids. V gave up 4 bases and J gave up 3 bases, with 19 bases separating them. In DNA, the CDR3 is TGCGCCAGCAGCCCTCGGGGTGCGGAGACATACTATGGCTACACCTTC. This sequence encodes CASSPRGAETYYGYTF.

V gene TRBV19 combines with J gene TRBJ2-7; possible D gene TRBD2, 5 bases. Germline V CDR1 and CDR2: LNHDA, SQIVND (reference sequence). Trimming pared 5 bases from V and 2 bases from J, leaving 13 bases between. CDR3 size: 14 residues. CDR3 nucleotides: TGTGCCAGTAGTGCGGGTATTGTTGCCTACGAGCAGTACTTC. Protein sequence: CASSAGIVAYEQYF.

V gene TRBV7-9 combines with J gene TRBJ1-3; D is unresolved. Looked up from germline, CDR1 is SEHNR and CDR2 is FQNEAQ (reference sequence). The CDR3 contains 14 residues. Trimming took 5 bases from V and 0 from J, leaving 8 bases between them. The CDR3 nucleotides read TGTGCCAGCAGCCCCGGAGACTCTGGAAACACCATATATTTT. This translates into CASSPGDSGNTIYF.

The chain carries TRBV27 and TRBJ1-2, with a possible D match to TRBD1 (5 bases). V gave up 6 bases and J gave up 2 bases, with 16 bases separating them. The CDR3 extends over 15 amino acids. CDR1 is MNHEY, CDR2 SMNVEV, per germline (reference sequence). Here the CDR3 DNA reads TGTGCCAGCAGCATGGGGGGGTGGGGGAACTATGGCTACACCTTC. Protein: CASSMGGWGNYGYTF.

This clone was counted a single time. The V and J genes are TRBV7-9 and TRBJ2-7; D unclear. This CDR3 region has 12 residues. Trimming cost V 3 bases and J 6 bases, with 9 bases left between them. Germline V gene sequence: CDR1 SEHNR, CDR2 FQNEAQ (reference sequence). CDR3 loop: CASSFQLAEQYF. The CDR3 DNA reads TGTGCCAGCAGCTTTCAGTTAGCCGAGCAGTACTTC.

This chain uses TRBV19 with TRBJ1-4, with D possibly matching TRBD1 (6 bases). The V gene lost 5 bases and the J gene lost 8 bases, with 15 bases spanning the gap. The V gene's germline CDR1 is LNHDA and CDR2 SQIVND (reference sequence). The CDR3 is 14 amino acids. The CDR3: CASSDAGAWEKLFF. DNA for the CDR3: TGTGCCAGTAGTGACGCGGGGGCTTGGGAAAAACTGTTTTTT.

V is TRBV19 and J is TRBJ2-7; 13 bases match TRBD2. The CDR3 is 15 amino acids. Germline values: CDR1 LNHDA, CDR2 SQIVND (reference sequence). Trimming removed 5 bases from V and 4 bases from J; junction bases left unmatched: 5. CDR3 sequence: CASSVLAGGLYEQYF. In DNA, the CDR3 is TGTGCCAGTAGTGTACTAGCGGGAGGGCTATACGAGCAGTACTTC.

The chain recombines TRBV5-4 with TRBJ2-2, with no clear D. Between the trimmed V and J ends, which lost 4 bases and 2 bases, there was a span of 18 bases. This CDR3 is 17 amino acids long. Germline CDR1 SGHNT, CDR2 YYREEE (reference sequence). CDR3: CASSRSSRSTNTGELFF. The CDR3 nucleotides read TGTGCCAGCAGCCGAAGTAGCCGGAGTACAAACACCGGGGAGCTGTTTTTT.

The rearrangement uses TRBV7-6 and TRBJ2-7, with 9 bases that match TRBD1. V shed 5 bases and J 4 bases; nucleotides not matched to a gene: 6. The CDR3 covers 14 residues. Germline V gives CDR1 SGHVS, CDR2 FNYEAQ. CDR3 amino acids: CASSPGQGGYEQYF. As DNA, the CDR3 is TGTGCCAGCAGCCCGGGACAGGGAGGATACGAGCAGTACTTC.

V gene TRBV19 combines with J gene TRBJ2-1; 8 bases line up with TRBD2. From germline, CDR1 is LNHDA and CDR2 SQIVND (reference sequence). J was trimmed by 6 bases and V by 8 bases; bases with no gene match: 15. CDR3 length: 16 amino acids. The CDR3 coding sequence is TGTGCCAGTCTGGCATCCGCGGGGGGCCTCCCCAATGAGCAGTTCTTC. Residues: CASLASAGGLPNEQFF.

The chain uses TRBV5-1 and TRBJ1-1; 7 bases line up with TRBD1. The V and J ends lost 1 base and 3 bases, in that order; junction bases with no gene match: 12. The CDR3 is 17 amino acids. Germline loops: CDR1 SGHRS, CDR2 YFSETQ. CDR3 protein: CASSLTGVPGVDTEAFF. CDR3 in DNA: TGCGCCAGCAGCTTGACAGGGGTGCCTGGGGTGGACACTGAAGCTTTCTTT.

V usage is TRBV7-8 and J usage is TRBJ1-5; perhaps TRBD1 as D (5 bases). The length of the CDR3 is 18 residues. V shed 3 bases and J shed 2 bases, with 20 bases lying between them. Germline loops: CDR1 SGHVS, CDR2 FQNEAQ. Here the CDR3 reads CASSFFRQGGVGNQPQHF. DNA of the CDR3: TGTGCCAGCAGCTTCTTCCGGCAGGGAGGTGTTGGCAATCAGCCCCAGCATTTT.